The 25 T cell receptor beta chains below come from one sample, sequenced in a study of T cell responses to AZD1222 COVID-19 vaccine. Using immunoSEQ multiplex PCR, the repertoire was profiled, and TCRdb retains in-frame clones only, with some absent. The sample lists some 98,000 clones, approximately 91% occurring once. This specimen consisted of peripheral blood, obtained 28 days after the second AZD1222 dose. All receptors derive from an adult who received the AZD1222 COVID-19 vaccine.

This clone has only one observation. V gene TRBV7-8 combines with J gene TRBJ2-7, with unresolved D. Germline V gene sequence: CDR1 SGHVS, CDR2 FQNEAQ. Trimming left V 7 bases short and J 0 bases short, with 19 bases between. This CDR3 has 16 residues. The CDR3 DNA sequence: TGTGCCAGCACTGATCGGGCCGGGTTGAGCTCCTACGAGCAGTACTTC. This encodes CASTDRAGLSSYEQYF.

This rearrangement joins TRBV11-2 to TRBJ2-1; tentative D call: TRBD2 (6 bases). The CDR3 is 14 amino acids. The V gene lost 5 bases and the J gene lost 4 bases, with 12 bases spanning the gap. CDR1 SGHAT and CDR2 FQNNGV come from the germline V gene. DNA of the CDR3: TGTGCCAGCAGCACTAGCCCACCTTACAATGAGCAGTTCTTC. It codes for CASSTSPPYNEQFF. The full variable domain, completed using reference TRBV11-2 and TRBJ2-1, is EAGVAQSPRYKIIEKRQSVAFWCNPISGHATLYWYQQILGQGPKLLIQFQNNGVVDDSQLPKDRFSAERLKGVDSTLKIQPAKLEDSAVYLCASSTSPPYNEQFFGPGTRLTVL.

J is TRBJ1-2 and V is TRBV7-9; no reliable D call. V dropped 4 bases and J dropped 4 bases, with 10 bases sitting between them. The CDR3 consists of 13 residues. Germline V gene sequence: CDR1 SEHNR, CDR2 FQNEAQ (reference sequence). CDR3 DNA sequence: TGTGCCAGCAGCTCGGATCTAGGCTATGGCTACACCTTC. This gives the protein CASSSDLGYGYTF.

V gene TRBV6-5 combines with J gene TRBJ1-1; D not resolved. V was trimmed by 2 bases and J by 8 bases, leaving 6 bases between them. This CDR3 is 11 amino acids long. Per germline, CDR1 MNHEY and CDR2 SVGAGI. The CDR3 is CASSYDTEAFF. The CDR3 region has the DNA TGTGCCAGCAGTTACGATACCGAAGCTTTCTTT.

This rearrangement joins TRBV28 to TRBJ1-1; 7 bases map to TRBD1. J gave up 3 bases and V 7 bases, and 5 bases lay outside the gene matches. CDR1 is MDHEN and CDR2 is SYDVKM in the germline V gene. CDR3 size: 13 residues. As DNA, the CDR3 is TGTGCCAGCACCCAGGGGGGGGACACTGAAGCTTTCTTT. Residues: CASTQGGDTEAFF. The variable domain in full, completed from reference TRBV28 and TRBJ1-1, reads DVKVTQSSRYLVKRTGEKVFLECVQDMDHENMFWYRQDPGLGLRLIYFSYDVKMKEKGDIPEGYSVSREKKERFSLILESASTNQTSMYLCASTQGGDTEAFFGQGTRLTVV.

J is TRBJ2-7 and V is TRBV11-3; D is uncertain. The CDR3 is 13 amino acids. V shed 1 base and J shed 8 bases, with 12 bases lying between them. The germline gives CDR1 SGHNT, CDR2 YENEEA. The CDR3 bases are TGTGCCAGCAGCTTAGTGTCTGGGCGGAAGCAGTACTTC. Protein product: CASSLVSGRKQYF.

The rearrangement joins TRBV4-2 to TRBJ2-1; 9 bases align to TRBD2. V lost 2 bases and J lost 0; bases outside the gene matches: 2. The germline V gene has CDR1 LGHNA and CDR2 YNFKEQ. CDR3 length: 16 amino acids. The CDR3 DNA reads as TGTGCCAGCAGCCAAAATAGCGGGGGCTCCTACAATGAGCAGTTCTTC. Protein sequence: CASSQNSGGSYNEQFF.

The DNA of the CDR3 is TGCGCCAGCAGCCAAGTTGGGGGACAAGGGAGGGAAAAACTGTTTTTT. Translating it yields CASSQVGGQGREKLFF. The chain combines TRBV4-1 with TRBJ1-4, with D possibly TRBD1 on 6 matching bases. The germline V and J ends were trimmed by 1 base and 8 bases, with 17 bases remaining between them. This CDR3 region has 16 residues. Germline CDR1 MGHRA, CDR2 YSYEKL.

V and J are TRBV9 and TRBJ2-3; D not certain. V lost 0 bases to trimming and J lost 4 bases, with 12 bases between them. This CDR3 region has 15 residues. Germline V gene data show CDR1 as SGDLS and CDR2 as YYNGEE. CDR3 region: CASSVGVTNPDTQYF. CDR3 nucleotide sequence: TGTGCCAGCAGCGTAGGAGTCACGAACCCAGATACGCAGTATTTT.

In this sample, this clone turned up many times. The chain couples TRBV6-5 to TRBJ1-2, with 7 bases matching TRBD1. The CDR3 has 15 residues. Germline CDR1 is MNHEY and CDR2 is SVGAGI. Trimming at V came to 6 bases and at J to 7 bases, leaving 14 bases not matched to a gene. CDR3 nucleotides: TGTGCCAGCAGCCGTCTAACAGGGGTTCTCTCTGGCTACACCTTC. It codes for CASSRLTGVLSGYTF.

The chain combines TRBV27 with TRBJ1-5; D possibly corresponds to TRBD1 (6 bases). Trimming took 5 bases from V and 2 from J, leaving 22 bases between them. The CDR3 sequence is 18 residues long. In germline, CDR1 is MNHEY, CDR2 SMNVEV (reference sequence). The CDR3 nucleotides are TGTGCCAGCAGTACCTTCCGCAGGGGCTTAGTAGGCAATCAGCCCCAGCATTTT. Amino acid sequence: CASSTFRRGLVGNQPQHF.

The genes are TRBV24-1 and TRBJ1-5, with unresolved D. Trimming shortened V by 9 bases and J by 1 base, and 18 bases separated the two germline ends. From germline, CDR1 is KGHDR and CDR2 SFDVKD. The CDR3 consists of 16 residues. DNA of the CDR3: TGTGCCACCCCTAGGTCTCAAACCCGGAGCAATCAGCCCCAGCATTTT. This translates into CATPRSQTRSNQPQHF.

This clone was recorded a few times. The CDR3 spells CASKIQHGSYSPLHF. CDR3 in DNA: TGTGCCAGCAAGATACAGCACGGAAGCTATTCACCCCTCCACTTT. This chain links TRBV28 with TRBJ1-6; D unresolved. Germline V gene sequence: CDR1 MDHEN, CDR2 SYDVKM. The CDR3 length is 15 residues. Trimming pared 7 bases from V and 8 bases from J, leaving 18 bases between.

The rearrangement joins TRBV19 to TRBJ2-7; weak D call: TRBD1 (6 bases). Per germline, CDR1 LNHDA and CDR2 SQIVND (reference sequence). Trimming took 6 bases from V and 0 from J, leaving 12 bases between them. The CDR3 length is 14 residues. The CDR3 region is CASRLGANSYEQYF. The CDR3, as DNA: TGTGCCAGTAGACTGGGGGCTAACTCCTACGAGCAGTACTTC.

As to this clone: A read error may produce the germline difference seen at one junction end. The chain is built from TRBV7-8 and TRBJ2-7; the D gene is possibly TRBD2 (5 bases). Per the germline V gene, CDR1 is SGHVS and CDR2 is FQNEAQ. This CDR3 has 11 amino acids. The CDR3 bases are TGTGCCAGCAGCTTAGTCGGGGTGTCAACCTTC. The encoded protein is CASSLVGVSTF. Combining the CDR3 with reference TRBV7-8 and TRBJ2-7 gives the whole variable domain GAGVSQSPRYKVAKRGQDVALRCDPISGHVSLFWYQQALGQGPEFLTYFQNEAQLDKSGLPSDRFFAERPEGSVSTLKIQRTQQEDSAVYLCASSLVGVSTFGPGTRLTVT.

The chain combines TRBV30 with TRBJ1-1, with 11 bases aligning to TRBD1. V was pared by 7 bases and J by 0 bases, with 13 bases of the junction left unmatched. The CDR3 is 17 residues long. The germline V gene has CDR1 GTSNPN and CDR2 SVGIG (reference sequence). The CDR3 DNA is TGTGCCTTGGTAGCCTCCCGGGACAGGGGGATGAACACTGAAGCTTTCTTT. Translating it yields CALVASRDRGMNTEAFF.

V is TRBV29-1 and J is TRBJ2-7, with no clear D. CDR1 is SQVTM, CDR2 ANQGSEA, per germline. There are 14 residues in the CDR3. The V end lost 6 bases, the J end lost 0 bases, and 15 bases lay between the germline ends. This CDR3 reads CSVSSALSSYEQYF. The CDR3 nucleotides read TGCAGCGTCTCCTCAGCCTTGAGCTCCTACGAGCAGTACTTC.

The chain combines TRBV5-1 with TRBJ2-7; 8 bases are a match to TRBD2. The CDR3 is 15 residues long. Germline-derived CDR1 and CDR2 are SGHRS and YFSETQ. The ends lost 0 bases at V and 7 bases at J; junction bases unmatched: 9. CDR3 in amino acids: CASSLGTSRVGEQYF. The CDR3 coding sequence is TGCGCCAGCAGCTTGGGGACTAGCAGGGTTGGTGAGCAGTACTTC.

The V call is TRBV21-1, the J call TRBJ2-1. TRBV21-1 is an annotated pseudogene. CDR3 length: 18 amino acids. The CDR3 loop reads CASSKALGEQPMDNEQFF. The CDR3, as DNA: TGTGCCAGCAGCAAAGCGCTTGGGGAACAGCCTATGGACAATGAGCAGTTCTTC.

The chain carries TRBV5-1 and TRBJ1-1, with TRBD1 as a possible D gene (6 bases). The CDR3 contains 15 residues. Trimming took 8 bases from V and 3 from J, leaving 20 bases between them. Germline CDR1 reads SGHRS; CDR2 reads YFSETQ. CDR3 amino acids: CASQRKQGLDTEAFF. CDR3 DNA: TGCGCCAGTCAGAGGAAACAGGGATTGGACACTGAAGCTTTCTTT.

CDR3 protein: CAWSGDIAHGYTF. The CDR3 nucleotides are TGTGCCTGGAGCGGGGACATCGCCCATGGCTACACCTTC. The chain uses TRBV30 and TRBJ1-2, with D possibly matching TRBD1 (6 bases). V was clipped by 3 bases and J by 6 bases, with 14 bases between them. Germline values: CDR1 GTSNPN, CDR2 SVGIG (reference sequence). The CDR3 is made up of 13 amino acids.

The genes are TRBV5-1 and TRBJ1-2, with a possible D match to TRBD1 (6 bases). The CDR3 is made up of 14 amino acids. Germline CDR1 is SGHRS and CDR2 is YFSETQ. Trimming cost V 1 base and J 5 bases, with 12 bases left between them. The CDR3 nucleotides are TGCGCCAGCAGCTTGAACAGGGAGGTTTATGGCTACACCTTC. Translation gives CASSLNREVYGYTF.

The chain employs TRBV29-1 and TRBJ2-7, with 8 nucleotides matching TRBD2. The CDR3 has 12 residues. Germline CDR1 SQVTM, CDR2 ANQGSEA. J gave up 4 bases and V 5 bases, and 4 bases lay outside the gene matches. This CDR3 is CSVREREYEQYF. The CDR3 DNA reads TGCAGCGTTCGAGAGCGGGAGTACGAGCAGTACTTC.

The rearrangement uses TRBV7-9 and TRBJ1-4; no clear D gene. Between the trimmed V and J ends, which lost 5 bases and 4 bases, there was a span of 8 bases. Germline lookup yields CDR1 SEHNR and CDR2 FQNEAQ (reference sequence). This CDR3 contains 13 residues. The CDR3 region has the DNA TGTGCCAGCAGCGCGGGGTATAATGAAAAACTGTTTTTT. This gives the protein CASSAGYNEKLFF.

CDR3 protein: CASSPFTGTGEHYGYTF. In DNA form, the CDR3 reads TGTGCCAGCTCACCGTTTACCGGGACAGGAGAACACTATGGCTACACCTTC. The V and J genes are TRBV18 and TRBJ1-2; 8 nucleotides agree with TRBD1. With V trimmed by 3 bases and J by 3 bases, 12 bases remained unmatched. This CDR3 comprises 17 residues. Germline CDR1 is KGHSH and CDR2 is LQKENI.